The sequence of this T cell receptor beta chain was determined in a study of T cells in localized non-small cell lung cancer. TCRdb keeps only in-frame clones here, not all; method: immunoSEQ multiplex PCR. This table holds roughly 70,000 clones, approximately 87% found once. Germline assignment: CDR1 KGHSH and CDR2 LQKENI. V was shortened by 3 bases and J by 5 bases, with 7 bases between the two germline ends. The CDR3 totals 12 residues. The receptor was isolated from a male donor aged 60 or older with stage III squamous cell lung carcinoma. The gene calls are TRBV18 and TRBJ1-1; tentatively, D is TRBD1 (5 bases). Sample: peripheral blood, taken before any cancer treatment. This CDR3 reads CASSPTATEAFF. The CDR3 nucleotides are TGTGCCAGCTCACCGACAGCTACTGAAGCTTTCTTT.